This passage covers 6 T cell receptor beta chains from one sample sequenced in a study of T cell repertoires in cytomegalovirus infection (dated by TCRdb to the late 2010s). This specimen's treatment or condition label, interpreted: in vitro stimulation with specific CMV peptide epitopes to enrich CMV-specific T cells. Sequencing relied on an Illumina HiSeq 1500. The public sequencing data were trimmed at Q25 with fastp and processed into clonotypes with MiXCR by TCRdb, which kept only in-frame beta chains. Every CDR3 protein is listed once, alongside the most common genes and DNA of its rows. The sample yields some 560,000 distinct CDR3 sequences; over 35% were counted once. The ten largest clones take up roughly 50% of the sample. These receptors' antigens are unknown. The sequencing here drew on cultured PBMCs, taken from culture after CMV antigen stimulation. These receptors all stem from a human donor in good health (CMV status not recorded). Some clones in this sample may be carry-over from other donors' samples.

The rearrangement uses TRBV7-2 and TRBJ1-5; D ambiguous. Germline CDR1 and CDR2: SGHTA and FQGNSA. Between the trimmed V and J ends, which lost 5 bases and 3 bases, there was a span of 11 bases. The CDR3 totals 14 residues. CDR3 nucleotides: TGTGCCAGCAGCCTAGACAACGCCAATCAGCCCCAGCATTTT. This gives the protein CASSLDNANQPQHF.

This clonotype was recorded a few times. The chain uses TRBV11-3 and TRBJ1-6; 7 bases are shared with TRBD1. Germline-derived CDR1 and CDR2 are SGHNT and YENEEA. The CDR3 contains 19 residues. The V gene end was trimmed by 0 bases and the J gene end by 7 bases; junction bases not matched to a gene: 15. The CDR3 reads CASSLDVGLTGVGNSPLHF. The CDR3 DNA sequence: TGTGCCAGCAGCTTAGATGTGGGGTTAACAGGGGTCGGAAATTCACCCCTCCACTTT.

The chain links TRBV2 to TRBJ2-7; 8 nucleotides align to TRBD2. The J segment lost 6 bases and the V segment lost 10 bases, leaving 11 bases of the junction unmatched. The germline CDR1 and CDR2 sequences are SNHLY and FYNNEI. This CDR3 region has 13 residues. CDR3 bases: TGTGCCACCACTCCGGGACTAGAATCCGAGCAGTACTTC. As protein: CATTPGLESEQYF.

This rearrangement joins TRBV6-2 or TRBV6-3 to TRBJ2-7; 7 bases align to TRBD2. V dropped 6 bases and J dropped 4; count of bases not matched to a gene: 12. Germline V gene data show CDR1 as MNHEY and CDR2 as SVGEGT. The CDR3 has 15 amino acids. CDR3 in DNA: TGTGCCAGCAGCCCAAGGCTGGGAGGGAAATACGAGCAGTACTTC. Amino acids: CASSPRLGGKYEQYF.

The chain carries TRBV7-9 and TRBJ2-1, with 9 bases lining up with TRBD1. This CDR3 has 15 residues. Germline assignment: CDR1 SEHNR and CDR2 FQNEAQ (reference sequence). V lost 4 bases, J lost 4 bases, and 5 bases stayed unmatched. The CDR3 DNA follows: TGTGCCAGCAGCTCCTGGACAGGGGAGTACAATGAGCAGTTCTTC. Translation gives CASSSWTGEYNEQFF.

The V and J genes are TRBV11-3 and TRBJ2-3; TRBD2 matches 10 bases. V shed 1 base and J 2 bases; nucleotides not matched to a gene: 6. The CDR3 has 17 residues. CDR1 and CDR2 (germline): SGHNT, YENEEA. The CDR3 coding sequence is TGTGCCAGCAGCTTAGGGGATACTAGCGGGGCCACAGATACGCAGTATTTT. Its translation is CASSLGDTSGATDTQYF.